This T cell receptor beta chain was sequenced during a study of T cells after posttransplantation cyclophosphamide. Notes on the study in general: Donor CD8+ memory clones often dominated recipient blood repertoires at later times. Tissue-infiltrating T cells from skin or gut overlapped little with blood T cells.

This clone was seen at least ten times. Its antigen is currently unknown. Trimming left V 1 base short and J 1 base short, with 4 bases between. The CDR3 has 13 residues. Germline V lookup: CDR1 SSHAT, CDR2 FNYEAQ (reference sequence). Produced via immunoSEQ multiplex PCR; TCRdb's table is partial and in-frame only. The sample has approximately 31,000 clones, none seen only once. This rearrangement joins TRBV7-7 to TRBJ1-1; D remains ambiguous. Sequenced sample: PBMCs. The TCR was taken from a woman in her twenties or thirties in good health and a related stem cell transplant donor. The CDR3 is CASSLDKNTEAFF. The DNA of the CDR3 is TGTGCCAGCAGCTTAGACAAGAACACTGAAGCTTTCTTT.